This entry lists 2 T cell receptor beta chains sequenced from one sample in a study of blood T cell repertoires in COVID-19. Method: immunoSEQ multiplex PCR; TCRdb's copy keeps in-frame clones and lacks some. The sample lists around 140,000 clones; about three quarters were seen once. The sample taken for sequencing was peripheral blood. The receptors originated from a woman aged 55-70 years with acute or convalescent COVID-19.

The chain combines TRBV5-1 with TRBJ2-1, with 7 bases lining up with TRBD1. This CDR3 is 18 amino acids long. Germline V gene sequence: CDR1 SGHRS, CDR2 YFSETQ. The J segment lost 0 bases and the V segment lost 4 bases, leaving 13 bases of the junction unmatched. CDR3 nucleotides: TGCGCCAGCAGCGCCGCTAACAGGGGTCCTAGCTCCTACAATGAGCAGTTCTTC. Amino acids: CASSAANRGPSSYNEQFF. The full variable domain, completed using reference TRBV5-1 and TRBJ2-1, is KAGVTQTPRYLIKTRGQQVTLSCSPISGHRSVSWYQQTPGQGLQFLFEYFSETQRNKGNFPGRFSGRQFSNSRSEMNVSTLELGDSALYLCASSAANRGPSSYNEQFFGPGTRLTVL.

The V and J genes are TRBV7-9 and TRBJ1-3; a possible D gene is TRBD1 (5 bases). Germline-derived CDR1 and CDR2 are SEHNR and FQNEAQ (reference sequence). The CDR3 has 15 amino acids. Trimming took off 7 bases at V and 0 bases at J, with 13 bases between the two ends. Here the CDR3 reads CASTVQGLSGNTIYF. In DNA, the CDR3 is TGTGCCAGCACCGTCCAGGGCCTCTCTGGAAACACCATATATTTT.